Presented here are 5 T cell receptor beta chains from one specimen sequenced in a study of graft-versus-host responses after intestinal transplantation. The table came from immunoSEQ multiplex PCR; TCRdb's copy has only in-frame clones and leaves some out. The data hold thousands of clones, with 22% observed a single time. Source: alloreactive CD4+ T cells from a mixed lymphocyte reaction culture, taken before transplantation. Subset in this sample: CFSE-low proliferating T cells sorted from approximately six-day pre-transplant mixed lymphocyte reaction (GvH or HvG direction). All receptors come from a human patient who was an organ donor for intestinal transplantation.

This clone was observed a handful of times. For the CDR3, the DNA is TGTGCCAGCTCACCACGCGGGGGCACAGATACGCAGTATTTT. It translates to CASSPRGGTDTQYF. V gene TRBV18 combines with J gene TRBJ2-3; tentative D call: TRBD2 (6 bases). This CDR3 is built from 14 residues. In germline, CDR1 is KGHSH, CDR2 LQKENI. The V end lost 1 base, the J end lost 1 base, and 6 bases lay between the germline ends. Combining the CDR3 with reference TRBV18 and TRBJ2-3 gives the whole variable domain NAGVMQNPRHLVRRRGQEARLRCSPMKGHSHVYWYRQLPEEGLKFMVYLQKENIIDESGMPKERFSAEFPKEGPSILRIQQVVRGDSAAYFCASSPRGGTDTQYFGPGTRLTVL.

The genes are TRBV6-4 and TRBJ1-2; D gene uncertain. V lost 5 bases, J lost 8 bases, and 12 bases lay in between. Germline values: CDR1 MRHNA, CDR2 SNTAGT. CDR3 length: 12 amino acids. The CDR3 sequence is CASSYGQAGYTF. The CDR3 DNA reads as TGTGCCAGCAGTTACGGGCAGGCGGGCTACACCTTC.

By sample share, this clone is medium-sized. Within the sample, other DNA sequences also encode this same CDR3. The chain carries TRBV5-1 and TRBJ2-5; TRBD2 matches 12 bases. The CDR3 is 17 amino acids. V dropped 0 bases and J dropped 2; count of bases not matched to a gene: 5. The V gene's germline CDR1 is SGHRS and CDR2 YFSETQ. The CDR3 loop is CASSLGGLAGGQETQYF. The DNA for the CDR3 is TGCGCCAGCAGCTTGGGCGGTCTAGCGGGGGGGCAAGAGACCCAGTACTTC.

By frequency in the sample, this clone is medium-sized (0.01 to 0.1%). This rearrangement joins TRBV30 to TRBJ2-7; D not resolved. V lost 0 bases and J 7 bases, leaving 10 bases between the germline ends. The CDR3 sequence is 12 residues long. Per the germline V gene, CDR1 is GTSNPN and CDR2 is SVGIG (reference sequence). The CDR3 region is CAWSVAMGEQYF. The DNA of the CDR3 is TGTGCCTGGAGTGTCGCTATGGGGGAGCAGTACTTC.

This sequence joins TRBV6-6 and TRBJ2-5; D is perhaps TRBD2 (7 bases). The germline gives CDR1 MNHNY, CDR2 SVGAGI (reference sequence). Trimming stripped 0 bases from V and 5 bases from J, with 16 bases between. CDR3 length: 16 residues. The CDR3 coding sequence is TGTGCCAGCAGTTACTCGACGGGGGGCCTAGGGGAGACCCAGTACTTC. It specifies CASSYSTGGLGETQYF.